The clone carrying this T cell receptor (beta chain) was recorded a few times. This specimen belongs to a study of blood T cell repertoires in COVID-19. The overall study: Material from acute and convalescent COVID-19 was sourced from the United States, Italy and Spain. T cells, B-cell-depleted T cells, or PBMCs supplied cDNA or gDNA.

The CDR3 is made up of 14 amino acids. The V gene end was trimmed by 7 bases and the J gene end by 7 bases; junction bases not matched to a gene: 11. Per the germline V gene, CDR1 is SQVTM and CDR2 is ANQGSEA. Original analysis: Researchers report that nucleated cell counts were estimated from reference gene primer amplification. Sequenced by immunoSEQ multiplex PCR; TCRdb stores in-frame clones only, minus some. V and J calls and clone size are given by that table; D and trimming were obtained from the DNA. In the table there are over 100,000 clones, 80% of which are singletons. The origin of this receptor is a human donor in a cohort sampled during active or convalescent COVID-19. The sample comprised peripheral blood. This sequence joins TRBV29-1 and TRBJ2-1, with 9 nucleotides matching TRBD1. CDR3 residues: CSGATWTGANEQFF. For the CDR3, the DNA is TGCAGCGGTGCCACCTGGACAGGGGCGAATGAGCAGTTCTTC.